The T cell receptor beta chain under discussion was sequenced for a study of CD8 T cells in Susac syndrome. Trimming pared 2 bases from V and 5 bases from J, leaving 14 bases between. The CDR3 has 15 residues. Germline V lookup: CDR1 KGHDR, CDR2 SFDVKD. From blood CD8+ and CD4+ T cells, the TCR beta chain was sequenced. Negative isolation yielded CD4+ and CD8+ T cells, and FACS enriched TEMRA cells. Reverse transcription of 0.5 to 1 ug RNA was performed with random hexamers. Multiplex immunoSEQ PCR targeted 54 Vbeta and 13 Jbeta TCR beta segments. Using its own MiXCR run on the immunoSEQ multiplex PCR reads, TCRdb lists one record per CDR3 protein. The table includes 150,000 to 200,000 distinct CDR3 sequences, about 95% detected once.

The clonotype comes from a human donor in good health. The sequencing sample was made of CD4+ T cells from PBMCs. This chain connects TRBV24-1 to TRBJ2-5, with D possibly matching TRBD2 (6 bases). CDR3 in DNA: TGTGCCACCAGTGATTCCTTGGGAGGCGGGGAGACCCAGTACTTC. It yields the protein CATSDSLGGGETQYF.